The 32 T cell receptor beta chains below come from one sample, sequenced in a study of patients and donors after allogeneic stem cell transplantation. TCRdb used MiXCR to reprocess the RT-PCR reads, holding one entry per CDR3 protein. The table lists approximately 200,000 distinct CDR3 sequences, 13% to 15% of them singletons. The sequencing sample was made of blood, either unsorted or a sorted T cell fraction (not recorded which). These receptors were taken from a human donor who was either an allogeneic HSCT recipient or a stem cell or donor lymphocyte infusion donor (not recorded which). It is not recorded whose cells these are; they may come from a transplant donor.

A few counts support this clonotype. The chain employs TRBV5-1 and TRBJ2-1, with TRBD2 matching over 8 bases. CDR1 SGHRS and CDR2 YFSETQ come from the germline V gene. This CDR3 contains 14 residues. J lost 9 bases, V lost 2 bases, and 7 bases had no gene match. The CDR3 nucleotides are TGCGCCAGCAGCTTCCTCAGCGGGAGAAGTGAGCAGTTCTTC. Residues: CASSFLSGRSEQFF.

This clonotype has only a few counts. This chain uses TRBV3-1 with TRBJ2-2, with TRBD2 matching 8 bases. J was trimmed by 3 bases and V by 4 bases; bases with no gene match: 7. CDR3 length: 16 residues. Germline V gene lookup returns CDR1 LGHDT and CDR2 YNNKEL (reference sequence). DNA of the CDR3: TGTGCCAGCAGCCTTCGGGGGGGATCGGACACCGGGGAGCTGTTTTTT. Amino acids: CASSLRGGSDTGELFF.

The V call is TRBV3-1, the J call TRBJ2-4, with TRBD2 matching over 11 bases. The J segment lost 0 bases and the V segment lost 4 bases, leaving 17 bases of the junction unmatched. Germline assignment: CDR1 LGHDT and CDR2 YNNKEL (reference sequence). CDR3 length: 21 amino acids. This CDR3 is CASSPPIVLAGDPIAKNIQYF. DNA for the CDR3: TGTGCCAGCAGCCCACCGATCGTACTAGCGGGGGACCCAATAGCCAAAAACATTCAGTACTTC.

This clonotype was seen many times. The rearrangement uses TRBV5-4 and TRBJ1-2; TRBD1 agrees at 9 bases. CDR1 is SGHNT, CDR2 YYREEE, per germline (reference sequence). With 3 bases clipped from V and 1 base from J, the junction kept 7 bases outside the gene matches. The CDR3 spans 16 residues. CDR3 loop: CASSSPGQGNNYGYTF. DNA for the CDR3: TGTGCCAGCAGCTCCCCGGGACAGGGCAATAACTATGGCTACACCTTC.

This clonotype appeared many times. The rearrangement uses TRBV6-1 and TRBJ1-1; D call uncertain. Trimming removed 7 bases at V and 1 base at J, with 16 bases between. The CDR3 is made up of 15 amino acids. Germline assignment: CDR1 MNHNS and CDR2 SASEGT. The CDR3 here is CASTPGGQANTEAFF. The CDR3 DNA reads as TGTGCCAGCACCCCCGGCGGGCAGGCGAACACTGAAGCTTTCTTT.

The chain links TRBV10-3 to TRBJ1-2; maybe TRBD1 (5 bases). Looked up from germline, CDR1 is ENHRY and CDR2 is SYGVKD. The V end was cut by 8 bases, the J end by 5 bases, with 12 bases between. This CDR3 has 12 residues. The DNA of the CDR3 is TGTGCCATCGGGGACGGAGCATATGGCTACACCTTC. Its protein is CAIGDGAYGYTF.

This chain uses TRBV2 with TRBJ2-2, with TRBD1 identical over 7 bases. The V segment lost 6 bases and the J segment 0 bases; nucleotides outside the gene matches: 13. Germline CDR1 is SNHLY and CDR2 is FYNNEI. This CDR3 spans 18 amino acids. DNA of the CDR3: TGTGCCAGCAGCTCAAAGAGACAGGGCCCCCCGAACACCGGGGAGCTGTTTTTT. Translating gives CASSSKRQGPPNTGELFF. Based on the CDR3 plus reference TRBV2 and TRBJ2-2, the full variable domain is EPEVTQTPSHQVTQMGQEVILRCVPISNHLYFYWYRQILGQKVEFLVSFYNNEISEKSEIFDDQFSVERPDGSNFTLKIRSTKLEDSAMYFCASSSKRQGPPNTGELFFGEGSRLTVL.

The table lists this clonotype with many counts. The chain links TRBV24-1 to TRBJ2-3; D is perhaps TRBD1 (5 bases). Germline V gene data show CDR1 as KGHDR and CDR2 as SFDVKD. V was pared by 0 bases and J by 3 bases, with 12 bases between. The CDR3 is 16 amino acids. The CDR3 spells CATSDLRFSGTDTQYF. The CDR3 DNA reads as TGTGCCACCAGTGATTTGAGGTTCTCAGGGACAGATACGCAGTATTTT.

This clonotype was observed at least ten times. This chain uses TRBV10-3 with TRBJ2-7, with D uncertain. CDR1 and CDR2 (germline): ENHRY, SYGVKD. The CDR3 totals 12 residues. The V and J ends lost 4 bases and 4 bases respectively, with 8 bases between them. CDR3 DNA: TGTGCCATCAGTGGAATCAGTTACGAGCAGTACTTC. Its translation: CAISGISYEQYF.

This clonotype was observed a few times. The chain carries TRBV6-1 and TRBJ2-7, with a possible D match to TRBD2 (6 bases). This CDR3 contains 14 residues. CDR1 and CDR2 (germline): MNHNS, SASEGT. Trimming removed 7 bases from V and 5 bases from J, with 18 bases in between. DNA for the CDR3: TGTGCCAGCACCCCAAGAGGAGGGTTCGACGAGCAGTACTTC. Amino acids: CASTPRGGFDEQYF.

This clonotype appeared a few times. The gene calls are TRBV14 and TRBJ2-2; no clear D. V lost 0 bases to trimming and J lost 4 bases, with 6 bases between them. The V gene's germline CDR1 is SGHDN and CDR2 FVKESK. There are 14 residues in the CDR3. CDR3 sequence: CASSQDIGTGELFF. CDR3 sequence (DNA): TGTGCCAGCAGCCAAGATATCGGCACCGGGGAGCTGTTTTTT. Combining the CDR3 with reference TRBV14 and TRBJ2-2 gives the whole variable domain EAGVTQFPSHSVIEKGQTVTLRCDPISGHDNLYWYRRVMGKEIKFLLHFVKESKQDESGMPNNRFLAERTGGTYSTLKVQPAELEDSGVYFCASSQDIGTGELFFGEGSRLTVL.

This clonotype showed up just once. In this CDR3 the conserved last residue, phenylalanine or tryptophan, is missing, so a read error is likely. The chain employs TRBV7-2 and TRBJ2-1; D perhaps matches TRBD2 (6 bases). Germline lookup yields CDR1 SGHTA and CDR2 FQGNSA. The CDR3 is 13 residues long. Between the trimmed V and J ends, which lost 5 bases and 6 bases, there was a span of 11 bases. CDR3 in amino acids: CASSRDSGNEQFS. The CDR3, as DNA: TGTGCCAGCAGCCGGGACTCCGGCAATGAGCAGTTCTCC.

This clonotype has a count of ten or more. The chain employs TRBV12-3 or TRBV12-4 and TRBJ2-2, with D possibly matching TRBD1 (6 bases). V gave up 5 bases and J gave up 6 bases, with 13 bases separating them. This CDR3 has 14 residues. CDR3 DNA: TGTGCCAGCAGTCTGACAGGAAACGCCGGGGAGCTGTTTTTT. Amino acid sequence: CASSLTGNAGELFF.

This chain joins TRBV2 and TRBJ1-1, with a possible D match to TRBD1 (5 bases). Germline V gene lookup returns CDR1 SNHLY and CDR2 FYNNEI. Trimming removed 1 base from V and 4 bases from J, with 10 bases in between. The CDR3 totals 14 residues. The CDR3 loop is CASSEVGLGTEAFF. The CDR3 coding sequence is TGTGCCAGCAGTGAAGTGGGGCTAGGCACTGAAGCTTTCTTT.

This clonotype was seen more than once but under ten times. This chain links TRBV5-1 with TRBJ2-7; the D gene is possibly TRBD1 (5 bases). V was trimmed by 4 bases and J by 5 bases, leaving 22 bases between them. CDR3 length equals 16 residues. Germline CDR1 is SGHRS and CDR2 is YFSETQ. The CDR3 nucleotides read TGCGCCAGCAGCCCGGGCCTTCGGGCAGGGCTCCACGAGCAGTACTTC. This translates into CASSPGLRAGLHEQYF.

In this sample, this clonotype turned up a few times. The chain carries TRBV20-1 and TRBJ1-1; tentatively, D is TRBD1 (5 bases). From germline, CDR1 is DFQATT and CDR2 SNEGSKA (reference sequence). The germline V and J ends were trimmed by 6 bases and 6 bases, with 23 bases remaining between them. The CDR3 spans 15 residues. CDR3 protein: CSAPQVGRLKSEAFF. The CDR3 DNA reads as TGCAGTGCGCCCCAGGTGGGACGGCTGAAGTCTGAAGCTTTCTTT.

This clonotype has only a few counts. The V gene is TRBV5-1, the J gene TRBJ2-4; 8 bases are a match to TRBD1. Trimming cost V 4 bases and J 10 bases; bases outside gene matches: 13. Germline CDR1 is SGHRS and CDR2 is YFSETQ. The CDR3 is made up of 15 amino acids. CDR3 bases: TGCGCCAGCAGCGACGGGGACGGGACAGGACTTATTCAGTACTTC. This sequence encodes CASSDGDGTGLIQYF.

This chain connects TRBV2 to TRBJ1-5; no firm D call. Trimming stripped 1 base from V and 7 bases from J, with 11 bases between. Germline lookup yields CDR1 SNHLY and CDR2 FYNNEI. The CDR3 totals 14 residues. CDR3 in DNA: TGTGCCAGCAGTGAAGAAGCGGGCTCCCAGCCCCAGCATTTT. It encodes CASSEEAGSQPQHF.

This clonotype has only a few counts. The chain has TRBV12-3 or TRBV12-4 and TRBJ2-2; 7 bases line up with TRBD1. With 6 bases clipped from V and 5 bases from J, the junction kept 12 bases outside the gene matches. CDR3 size: 16 residues. CDR3 DNA: TGTGCCAGCAGCCACCCAGACAGGGTGAGGACCGGGGAGCTGTTTTTT. Amino acid sequence: CASSHPDRVRTGELFF.

This clonotype has at least ten counts. This chain connects TRBV6-5 to TRBJ1-3, with unresolved D. This CDR3 comprises 14 residues. V was trimmed by 2 bases and J by 1 base, leaving 6 bases between them. Germline CDR1 is MNHEY and CDR2 is SVGAGI. The CDR3 coding sequence is TGTGCCAGCAGTTACGAGTTTTCTGGAAACACCATATATTTT. Amino acid sequence: CASSYEFSGNTIYF.

V and J are TRBV4-2 and TRBJ2-2, with D possibly matching TRBD2 (6 bases). The CDR3 sequence is 15 residues long. The V gene lost 0 bases and the J gene lost 9 bases, with 14 bases spanning the gap. The germline V gene has CDR1 LGHNA and CDR2 YNFKEQ. The CDR3 sequence is CASSQDPTSDRELFF. The CDR3 DNA is TGTGCCAGCAGCCAAGATCCGACTAGTGATCGGGAGCTGTTTTTT.

The chain recombines TRBV2 with TRBJ2-1; TRBD2 is a possible D gene (6 bases). V was clipped by 4 bases and J by 7 bases, with 14 bases between them. Per the germline V gene, CDR1 is SNHLY and CDR2 is FYNNEI. The CDR3 contains 14 residues. CDR3 protein: CASSVLAARNEQFF. For the CDR3, the DNA is TGTGCCAGCAGTGTTTTAGCGGCCAGGAATGAGCAGTTCTTC.

This chain connects TRBV7-9 to TRBJ2-1; D possibly matches TRBD1 or TRBD2 (5 bases each). V dropped 2 bases and J dropped 10 bases, with 15 bases sitting between them. The CDR3 is 14 amino acids. The germline CDR1 and CDR2 sequences are SEHNR and FQNEAQ (reference sequence). The CDR3 DNA is TGTGCCAGCAGCTTACGGGGCAGATTGGGCGAGCAGTTCTTC. Protein product: CASSLRGRLGEQFF.

A few counts support this clonotype. V is TRBV20-1 and J is TRBJ2-3; 8 bases fit TRBD2. Trimming removed 1 base from V and 2 bases from J; junction bases left unmatched: 8. CDR3 length: 16 amino acids. Germline values: CDR1 DFQATT, CDR2 SNEGSKA (reference sequence). CDR3 DNA: TGCAGTGCTAGAGCATCAACTAGCGGCGTCACAGATACGCAGTATTTT. Translation: CSARASTSGVTDTQYF.

This clonotype occurred a few times. This chain links TRBV7-2 with TRBJ2-3; D not certain. CDR3 length: 15 amino acids. V shed 0 bases and J shed 0 bases, with 7 bases lying between them. Germline V gives CDR1 SGHTA, CDR2 FQGNSA. The CDR3 nucleotides are TGTGCCAGCAGCTTAGCGGGCCACAGCACAGATACGCAGTATTTT. Its protein product is CASSLAGHSTDTQYF.

The rearrangement uses TRBV3-1 and TRBJ2-5; 10 bases match TRBD2. V was pared by 1 base and J by 1 base, with 6 bases of the junction left unmatched. CDR1 is LGHDT and CDR2 is YNNKEL in the germline V gene (reference sequence). The CDR3 loop spans 17 amino acids. CDR3 DNA sequence: TGTGCCAGCAGCCAAGTAGCCAGCGGGAGGGCCCAAGAGACCCAGTACTTC. Protein sequence: CASSQVASGRAQETQYF.

In this sample, this clonotype turned up a few times. The chain employs TRBV18 and TRBJ2-2; D is unclear. Trimming stripped 2 bases from V and 7 bases from J, with 17 bases between. Looked up from germline, CDR1 is KGHSH and CDR2 is LQKENI. This CDR3 region has 16 residues. The CDR3 is CASSPTGGNKVGELFF. The CDR3 DNA reads as TGTGCCAGCTCACCAACGGGTGGGAACAAGGTCGGGGAGCTGTTTTTT.

The chain joins TRBV20-1 to TRBJ2-3, with TRBD2 identical over 8 bases. Germline loops: CDR1 DFQATT, CDR2 SNEGSKA (reference sequence). V was clipped by 3 bases and J by 2 bases; unmatched bases: 4. The CDR3 is 14 amino acids. The CDR3 coding sequence is TGCAGTGCTAGCGGGGGGGCCCCCACAGATACGCAGTATTTT. The encoded protein is CSASGGAPTDTQYF.

The chain uses TRBV7-9 and TRBJ2-3; maybe TRBD2 (6 bases). V was trimmed by 7 bases and J by 4 bases, leaving 15 bases between them. CDR3 length: 14 residues. Germline V CDR1 and CDR2: SEHNR, FQNEAQ (reference sequence). In nucleotides, the CDR3 is TGTGCCAGCACTGGAGGGCGTCCCCCAGATACGCAGTATTTT. This sequence encodes CASTGGRPPDTQYF.

This clonotype appeared a few times. J is TRBJ1-3 and V is TRBV19; D is unclear. The germline CDR1 and CDR2 sequences are LNHDA and SQIVND (reference sequence). The CDR3 totals 15 residues. Trimming took off 5 bases at V and 0 bases at J, with 11 bases between the two ends. CDR3 sequence (DNA): TGTGCCAGTAGTCGCGCCTTACCCTCTGGAAACACCATATATTTT. It yields the protein CASSRALPSGNTIYF.

The chain couples TRBV20-1 to TRBJ2-1, with D tentatively TRBD2 (6 bases). This CDR3 comprises 16 residues. CDR1 and CDR2 from the germline V gene are DFQATT and SNEGSKA (reference sequence). V gave up 0 bases and J gave up 6 bases, with 18 bases separating them. CDR3 DNA sequence: TGCAGTGCTAGAGATCAGTTGACTAGGGTAACCAATGAGCAGTTCTTC. This codes for CSARDQLTRVTNEQFF.

The J gene is TRBJ1-2, the V gene TRBV20-1; D uncertain. Germline V gene data show CDR1 as DFQATT and CDR2 as SNEGSKA (reference sequence). V was shortened by 6 bases and J by 9 bases, with 17 bases between the two germline ends. The CDR3 is 12 amino acids. CDR3 sequence: CSASRQDDSYTF. CDR3 nucleotides: TGCAGTGCGAGTAGGCAGGATGATAGCTACACCTTC.